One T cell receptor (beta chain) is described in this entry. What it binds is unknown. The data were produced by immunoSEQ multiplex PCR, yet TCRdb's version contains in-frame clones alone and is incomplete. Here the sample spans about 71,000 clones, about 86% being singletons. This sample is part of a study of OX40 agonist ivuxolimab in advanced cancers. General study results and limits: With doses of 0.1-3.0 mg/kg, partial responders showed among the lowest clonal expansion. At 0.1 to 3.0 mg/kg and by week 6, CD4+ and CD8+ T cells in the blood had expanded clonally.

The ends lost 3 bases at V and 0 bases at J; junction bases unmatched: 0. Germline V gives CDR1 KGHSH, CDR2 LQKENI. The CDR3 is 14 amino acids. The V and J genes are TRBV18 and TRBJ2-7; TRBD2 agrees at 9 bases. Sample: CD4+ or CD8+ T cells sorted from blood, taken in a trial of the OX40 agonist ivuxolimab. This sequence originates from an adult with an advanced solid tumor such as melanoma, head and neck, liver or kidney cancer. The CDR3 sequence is CASSPGLASYEQYF. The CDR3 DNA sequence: TGTGCCAGCTCACCGGGACTAGCCTCCTACGAGCAGTACTTC.